The 9 T cell receptor beta chains below come from one sample, sequenced in a study of T-cell reconstitution after alpha-beta-depleted transplantation in children. Preparation of the TCRbeta library used unique molecular identifiers. A single record per CDR3 protein comes from TCRdb applying MiXCR to the PCR reads. The sample contains roughly 280,000 distinct CDR3 sequences, roughly 10% of which appear only once. This specimen consisted of peripheral blood, obtained 180 days after TCRalphabeta/CD19-depleted stem cell transplant. The receptors stem from a male patient aged 2 to 9 who had a stem cell transplant for chronic granulomatous disease, so the T cells may come from the graft donor.

This clonotype was recorded at least ten times. This chain links TRBV7-6 with TRBJ2-2; 7 nucleotides line up with TRBD2. The CDR3 has 16 amino acids. V lost 5 bases to trimming and J lost 0 bases; unmatched junction nucleotides: 6. From germline, CDR1 is SGHVS and CDR2 FNYEAQ. Here the CDR3 DNA reads TGTGCCAGCAGCCCCGGGGGGACCGCGAACACCGGGGAGCTGTTTTTT. Protein: CASSPGGTANTGELFF. The full variable domain, rest sourced from reference TRBV7-6 and TRBJ2-2, is GAGVSQSPRYKVTKRGQDVALRCDPISGHVSLYWYRQALGQGPEFLTYFNYEAQQDKSGLPNDRFSAERPEGSISTLTIQRTEQRDSAMYRCASSPGGTANTGELFFGEGSRLTVL.

This CDR3 reads CASSQVDRLGQETQYF. CDR3 nucleotides: TGTGCCAGCAGCCAAGTCGACAGGTTGGGCCAAGAGACCCAGTACTTC. The rearrangement links TRBV14 to TRBJ2-5; possible D gene TRBD1, 6 bases. This CDR3 contains 16 residues. With 1 base removed from V and 1 base from J, the gap between germline ends came to 13 bases. Germline V CDR1 and CDR2: SGHDN, FVKESK. Using reference TRBV14 and TRBJ2-5 for the parts outside the CDR3, the full variable domain is EAGVTQFPSHSVIEKGQTVTLRCDPISGHDNLYWYRRVMGKEIKFLLHFVKESKQDESGMPNNRFLAERTGGTYSTLKVQPAELEDSGVYFCASSQVDRLGQETQYFGPGTRLLVL.

This clonotype occurred many times. J is TRBJ2-3 and V is TRBV10-3, with a tentative D call TRBD2 (5 bases). The V gene's germline CDR1 is ENHRY and CDR2 SYGVKD. The V gene lost 9 bases and the J gene lost 0 bases, with 10 bases spanning the gap. The CDR3 contains 13 residues. CDR3 region: CAMAGGSTDTQYF. For the CDR3, the DNA is TGTGCCATGGCGGGTGGCAGCACAGATACGCAGTATTTT.

The rearrangement joins TRBV4-2 to TRBJ1-2, with 7 bases aligning to TRBD1. This CDR3 contains 15 residues. Germline V lookup: CDR1 LGHNA, CDR2 YNFKEQ. The trim removed 7 bases at V and 5 bases at J, leaving 13 bases unmatched. The CDR3 is CASNLRDRPDYGYTF. Written as DNA, the CDR3 is TGTGCCAGCAACCTCCGGGACAGACCTGATTATGGCTACACCTTC.

This clonotype was picked up many times. The rearrangement uses TRBV5-1 and TRBJ2-1, with D perhaps TRBD1 or TRBD2 (5 bases each). In germline, CDR1 is SGHRS, CDR2 YFSETQ. V lost 4 bases, J lost 7 bases, and 18 bases lay in between. The CDR3 has 15 residues. The CDR3: CASSPGREGKNEQFF. The CDR3 bases are TGCGCCAGCAGCCCAGGGAGAGAGGGCAAAAATGAGCAGTTCTTC. The variable domain in full, with the rest retrieved from reference TRBV5-1 and TRBJ2-1, is KAGVTQTPRYLIKTRGQQVTLSCSPISGHRSVSWYQQTPGQGLQFLFEYFSETQRNKGNFPGRFSGRQFSNSRSEMNVSTLELGDSALYLCASSPGREGKNEQFFGPGTRLTVL.

The chain employs TRBV24-1 and TRBJ2-1, with TRBD1 as a possible D gene (5 bases). Germline CDR1 KGHDR, CDR2 SFDVKD. The CDR3 sequence is 16 residues long. The V gene lost 1 base and the J gene lost 4 bases, with 13 bases spanning the gap. The CDR3 DNA is TGTGCCACCAGTGATTTTTCTGCAGGGTTATACAATGAGCAGTTCTTC. Amino acids: CATSDFSAGLYNEQFF.

This clonotype appeared many times. In nucleotides, the CDR3 is TGCAGCGTTGATACCGGGACAGGGGATGAAAAACTGTTTTTT. It is translated as CSVDTGTGDEKLFF. The chain links TRBV29-1 to TRBJ1-4; 10 bases map to TRBD1. The trim removed 3 bases at V and 6 bases at J, leaving 4 bases unmatched. Germline V lookup: CDR1 SQVTM, CDR2 ANQGSEA. The CDR3 covers 14 residues.

The chain has TRBV6-2 or TRBV6-3 and TRBJ2-3; TRBD2 matches 11 bases. The germline V gene encodes CDR1 MNHEY and CDR2 SVGEGT. The CDR3 runs 16 residues. V lost 6 bases to trimming and J lost 5 bases; unmatched junction nucleotides: 10. CDR3 bases: TGTGCCAGCAGCTATATAGCGGGAGGGCCCAAAGATACGCAGTATTTT. Translating it yields CASSYIAGGPKDTQYF.

This clonotype has a handful of counts. Compared with germline, one end of the junction differs, possibly owing to a read error. The chain is built from TRBV20-1 and TRBJ2-7, with 10 positions matching TRBD2. The germline CDR1 and CDR2 sequences are DFQATT and SNEGSKA (reference sequence). CDR3 length: 19 residues. CDR3: CCARGGPTELSGRLYEQYF. The CDR3 DNA follows: TGCTGTGCTAGGGGAGGTCCCACCGAACTTAGCGGGAGGCTCTACGAGCAGTACTTC.